These T cell receptor beta chains were read from a single sample in a study of cytomegalovirus exposure and HLA in healthy donors. Some clones are missing from TCRdb's copy, which holds only in-frame ones; the method was immunoSEQ multiplex PCR. In the table there are about 140,000 clones, roughly 79% of which are singletons. Sequencing used PBMCs. These receptors all stem from a man aged 30-40 years in good health and CMV-seropositive. Each CDR3 is given with its conserved first and last residue. A D gene is named only where the DNA matches it firmly. Clone size is given for some rows only: seen once, a few or many times, or a class if the clone is expanded.

J gene | clone size | D gene | V gene | CDR3 DNA | CDR3 protein
TRBJ1-5 | once | - | TRBV7-8 | TGTGCCAGCAGCTTAAGCGGGGGGGCACAGCCCCAGCATTTT | CASSLSGGAQPQHF
TRBJ2-5 | - | - | TRBV6-5 | TGTGCCAGCAGCGAACCCGGGATACTAGCAGAGACCCAGTACTTC | CASSEPGILAETQYF
TRBJ2-1 | many | - | TRBV5-6 | TGTGCCAGCAGCTTGGAGCCAGGTTACAATGAGCAGTTCTTC | CASSLEPGYNEQFF
TRBJ2-2 | - | TRBD2 | TRBV28 | TGTGCCAGCACCTTTCTAGCGGAGGCCGGCACCGGGGAGCTGTTTTTT | CASTFLAEAGTGELFF
TRBJ2-7 | - | - | TRBV19 | TGTGCCACCGGGGGAAGCGTGAGCTCCTACGAGCAGTACTTC | CATGGSVSSYEQYF
TRBJ2-7 | - | - | TRBV11-3 | TGTGCCAGCAGCCACGGGACACGGGTTTCCTACGAGCAGTACTTC | CASSHGTRVSYEQYF
TRBJ2-7 | - | TRBD1 | TRBV5-6 | TGTGCCAGCACCCTGGACAGGTGGAACGAGCAGTACTTC | CASTLDRWNEQYF
TRBJ2-7 | - | - | TRBV18 | TGTGCCAGCTCACCATTTGGTGGTAACGAGCAGTACTTC | CASSPFGGNEQYF
TRBJ1-1 | - | TRBD1 | TRBV27 | TGTGCCAGCAGTTTGTGGGACAGGGGGAGAAACACTGAAGCTTTCTTT | CASSLWDRGRNTEAFF
TRBJ1-2 | - | - | TRBV11-2 | TGTGCCAGCAGCCCGAACCACAGGGATGGCTACACCTTC | CASSPNHRDGYTF
TRBJ1-2 | - | - | TRBV6-1 | TGTGCCAGCAGTCCCCGGGACACAAGGTTAAGTGGCTACACCTTC | CASSPRDTRLSGYTF
TRBJ1-3 | - | - | TRBV2 | TGTGCCAGCAGTGCCGACAGGCTTGTCTCTGGAAACACCATATATTTT | CASSADRLVSGNTIYF
TRBJ2-7 | - | TRBD2 | TRBV6-1 | TGTGCCAGCACCTTAGCGGGGCAAAGCTCCTACGAGCAGTACTTC | CASTLAGQSSYEQYF
TRBJ2-7 | - | - | TRBV7-8 | TGTGCCAGCAGCCAGGGTCGGGAGCAGTACTTC | CASSQGREQYF
TRBJ2-6 | - | - | TRBV13 | TGTGCCAGCAGTCGGACGGAAGAAGTCCCGCGGGCCAACGTCCTGACGTTC | CASSRTEEVPRANVLTF
TRBJ2-5 | - | TRBD2 | TRBV7-3 | TGTGCCAGCAGCTTAGCGGGGGAGGGGGAGACCCAGTACTTC | CASSLAGEGETQYF
TRBJ1-1 | - | - | TRBV28 | TGTGCCAGCGGAACCAGACAGCGACCCCCCGAAGCTTTCTTT | CASGTRQRPPEAFF
TRBJ2-1 | - | - | TRBV7-3 | TGTGCCAGCAGCTTATCCTCCGGGACTCGCATCAATGAGCAGTTCTTC | CASSLSSGTRINEQFF
TRBJ2-1 | - | TRBD2 | TRBV28 | TGTGCCAGCAGACCCGGACTAGCGGGAGGCCCCGAGCAGTTCTTC | CASRPGLAGGPEQFF
TRBJ1-2 | - | - | TRBV7-3 | TGTGCCAGCAGCTTAGCTCCGGGGAATCAGGGCTACACCTTC | CASSLAPGNQGYTF
TRBJ1-5 | - | - | TRBV30 | TGTGCCTGGAGTCTAAGTGGGCCTCAGCCCCAGCATTTT | CAWSLSGPQPQHF
TRBJ2-5 | - | TRBD2 | TRBV4-1 | TGCGCCAGCAGCCACGACCGGACTAGCGGTATGGAGACCCAGTACTTC | CASSHDRTSGMETQYF
TRBJ2-6 | - | TRBD2 | TRBV19 | TGTGCCAGTAGTTCCACTGCCGGGACTAGGGGCGCCGGGGCCAACGTCCTGACTTTC | CASSSTAGTRGAGANVLTF
TRBJ2-7 | - | - | TRBV7-3 | TGTGCCAGCAGCTTCCTCCAGGGGCAAGAGCAGTACTTC | CASSFLQGQEQYF
TRBJ1-5 | - | - | TRBV6-1 | TGTGCCAGCAGTGCCCTAGGAGGCAATCAGCCCCAGCATTTT | CASSALGGNQPQHF
TRBJ2-3 | - | - | TRBV7-9 | TGTGCCAGCAGCCCCAGACTGGGCACAGATACGCAGTATTTT | CASSPRLGTDTQYF
TRBJ1-5 | - | - | TRBV12-5 | TGTGCTAGTGGTCCCCTAGGGGTTAGCAATCAGCCCCAGCATTTT | CASGPLGVSNQPQHF
TRBJ2-1 | - | TRBD1 | TRBV15 | TGTGCCACCAGCCCGGCCGGGACAGACTACAATGAGCAGTTCTTC | CATSPAGTDYNEQFF
TRBJ2-1 | - | TRBD1 | TRBV11-2 | TGTGCCAGCAGCTTACAGGGACAGGGCAACTACAATGAGCAGTTCTTC | CASSLQGQGNYNEQFF
TRBJ2-7 | - | TRBD2 | TRBV4-1 | TGCGCCAGCAGCCAAGATGAGGGAGGGCAATTCGAGCAGTACTTC | CASSQDEGGQFEQYF
TRBJ1-6 | - | - | TRBV5-1 | TGCGCCAGCAGCCCCCGAGGGTGGGAATCGTCCTATAATTCACCCCTCCACTTT | CASSPRGWESSYNSPLHF
TRBJ2-1 | once | - | TRBV20-1 | TGCAGTGCTTTAGCGAACAATGAGCAGTTCTTC | CSALANNEQFF
TRBJ2-7 | - | TRBD2 | TRBV6-1 | TGTGCCAGCAGTGAAGAACGTCTAGCGGCTACCTACGAGCAGTACTTC | CASSEERLAATYEQYF
TRBJ1-6 | - | - | TRBV7-9 | TGTGCCAGCAGCGAGGAGGCCAATTCACCCCTCCACTTT | CASSEEANSPLHF
TRBJ2-7 | few | - | TRBV10-2 | TGCGCCAGCACCCAGACGGGAGCCTCCTACGAGCAGTACTTC | CASTQTGASYEQYF
TRBJ2-1 | - | - | TRBV9 | TGTGCCAGCAGCGTAGCGGAGGGAGCCTCCTACAATGAGCAGTTCTTC | CASSVAEGASYNEQFF
TRBJ2-7 | - | - | TRBV2 | TGTGCCAGCCGGGGGACAGTCTCCTACGAGCAGTACTTC | CASRGTVSYEQYF
TRBJ1-1 | - | - | TRBV2 | TGTGCCAGCAGTGAGGGACAAGTTAGAACTGAAGCTTTCTTT | CASSEGQVRTEAFF
TRBJ2-3 | - | TRBD2 | TRBV18 | TGTGCCAGCTCACCACTAGCGGGGGGGCTCACAGATACGCAGTATTTT | CASSPLAGGLTDTQYF
TRBJ2-7 | - | - | TRBV9 | TGTGCCAGCAGCCGGGACTGGAGCTCCTACGAGCAGTACTTC | CASSRDWSSYEQYF
TRBJ2-7 | - | TRBD1 | TRBV27 | TGTGCCAGCAGTCTTAACTATTTTGGACAGGGAAACGACGAGCAGTACTTC | CASSLNYFGQGNDEQYF
TRBJ1-1 | - | - | TRBV6-5 | TGTGCCAGCAGCCGACGACAGGTGAACACTGAAGCTTTCTTT | CASSRRQVNTEAFF
TRBJ2-7 | - | TRBD2 | TRBV28 | TGTGCCGCCTCCTACCTAGCGGGGAACTCCTACGAGCAGTACTTC | CAASYLAGNSYEQYF
TRBJ2-3 | - | - | TRBV7-3 | TGTGCCAGCAGCCCAACCGGGTTAGTTGCAGATACGCAGTATTTT | CASSPTGLVADTQYF
TRBJ2-1 | once | TRBD2 | TRBV19 | TGTGCCAGTAGTATAGTGGCGGGGGGGCAAGATGAGCAGTTCTTC | CASSIVAGGQDEQFF